Sequencing of this TCR beta chain was carried out in a study of blood T cell repertoires in COVID-19. Only in-frame clones appear in the TCRdb table, and some are missing; sequencing was by immunoSEQ multiplex PCR. The repertoire consists of roughly 380,000 clones, with roughly 85% occurring once and the leading ten covering approximately 3.6%. Germline V gene lookup returns CDR1 SGHTA and CDR2 FQGTGA. The germline V and J ends were trimmed by 3 bases and 4 bases, with 9 bases remaining between them. This CDR3 comprises 13 residues. The chain links TRBV7-3 to TRBJ2-5; D remains ambiguous. This clonotype originated in a woman aged 18 to 35 with acute or convalescent COVID-19. Sequenced sample: peripheral blood. The CDR3 reads CASSFSATETQYF. The CDR3 DNA follows: TGTGCCAGCAGCTTCTCAGCGACAGAGACCCAGTACTTC.